These T cell receptor beta chains were read from a single sample in a study of T cell repertoires in cytomegalovirus infection. One entry per CDR3 protein results from TCRdb running MiXCR on the reads. Found here are some 940,000 distinct CDR3 sequences, around 32% of them singletons; the top ten hold more than 12%. Antigen specificity for these receptors is unknown. Sequences were derived from cultured CD8+ T cells from PBMCs, sampled from culture after CMV antigen stimulation. Receptors originate from a human donor in good health (CMV status not recorded). Some clones in this sample may be carry-over from other donors' samples. Both conserved end residues are part of each CDR3. Fields, in order: D gene, J gene, clone size, V gene, CDR3 DNA, CDR3 protein. D genes are given only for firm matches. Clone sizes are given selectively: once, few, many, or a class where the clone is expanded.

D gene: -; J gene: TRBJ1-1; clone size: few; V gene: TRBV6-1; CDR3 DNA: TGTGCCAGCAGTGATGTGGGAAATAAGATGAACACTGAAGCTTTCTTT; CDR3 protein: CASSDVGNKMNTEAFF
D gene: -; J gene: TRBJ2-5; clone size: few; V gene: TRBV10-3; CDR3 DNA: TGTGCCATCAGTGAGCCAACTAGCTTCCAAGAGACCCAGTACTTC; CDR3 protein: CAISEPTSFQETQYF
D gene: -; J gene: TRBJ1-1; clone size: many; V gene: TRBV5-6; CDR3 DNA: TGTGCCAGCAGCTTGGTACATTTGAACACTGAAGCTTTCTTT; CDR3 protein: CASSLVHLNTEAFF
D gene: TRBD1; J gene: TRBJ2-5; clone size: many; V gene: TRBV7-8; CDR3 DNA: TGTGCCAGCAGCTTCTTTTCAGGGGGCCGAGAGACCCAGTACTTC; CDR3 protein: CASSFFSGGRETQYF
D gene: -; J gene: TRBJ1-5; clone size: -; V gene: TRBV20-1; CDR3 DNA: TGCAGTGCTAGAGAGGAGGGGATTAGCAATCAGCCCCAGCATTTT; CDR3 protein: CSAREEGISNQPQHF
D gene: TRBD2; J gene: TRBJ2-5; clone size: few; V gene: TRBV29-1; CDR3 DNA: TGCAGCGTGGGGGGGCTAGCGGGCGAGTTAGAGACCCAGTACTTC; CDR3 protein: CSVGGLAGELETQYF
D gene: -; J gene: TRBJ2-2; clone size: -; V gene: TRBV4-3; CDR3 DNA: TGCGCCAGCAGCCGAGTACAGGGATACACCGGGGAGCTGTTTTTT; CDR3 protein: CASSRVQGYTGELFF
D gene: TRBD1; J gene: TRBJ1-2; clone size: -; V gene: TRBV3-1; CDR3 DNA: TGTGCCAGCAGCCAAGAACAGGGGTGGGATGGCTACACCTTC; CDR3 protein: CASSQEQGWDGYTF
D gene: TRBD2; J gene: TRBJ2-5; clone size: few; V gene: TRBV7-3; CDR3 DNA: TGTGCCAGCAGCTTGGGGCTAGCGGGGGGCATGCAGGAGACCCAGTACTTC; CDR3 protein: CASSLGLAGGMQETQYF
D gene: TRBD1; J gene: TRBJ1-5; clone size: many; V gene: TRBV6-1; CDR3 DNA: TGTGCCAGCAGTGAGGACAGGGGGCATAGTCAGCCCCAGCATTTT; CDR3 protein: CASSEDRGHSQPQHF
D gene: -; J gene: TRBJ2-3; clone size: few; V gene: TRBV4-1; CDR3 DNA: TGCGCCAGCAGCCACTCCATACAGGGCAGCACAGATACGCAGTATTTT; CDR3 protein: CASSHSIQGSTDTQYF
D gene: -; J gene: TRBJ1-1; clone size: many; V gene: TRBV7-9; CDR3 DNA: TGTGCCAGCAGCACGACGGGAGGGGGTAAGAACACTGAAGCTTTCTTT; CDR3 protein: CASSTTGGGKNTEAFF
D gene: -; J gene: TRBJ1-3; clone size: few; V gene: TRBV12-5; CDR3 DNA: TGTGCTAGTGGGCGGCGACCCCCGAGCTCTGGAAACACCATATATTTT; CDR3 protein: CASGRRPPSSGNTIYF
D gene: -; J gene: TRBJ1-5; clone size: -; V gene: TRBV15; CDR3 DNA: TGTGCCACCAGCAGAGAGGGCGGTCTGTCGAGCAATCAGCCCCAGCATTTT; CDR3 protein: CATSREGGLSSNQPQHF
D gene: -; J gene: TRBJ2-2; clone size: few; V gene: TRBV15; CDR3 DNA: TGTGCCACCAGCAGGACCGATCGGGAGCTGTTTTTT; CDR3 protein: CATSRTDRELFF
D gene: -; J gene: TRBJ1-1; clone size: -; V gene: TRBV6-1; CDR3 DNA: TGTGCCAGCATACTACGGGCAGGGAACACTGAAGCTTTCTTT; CDR3 protein: CASILRAGNTEAFF
D gene: TRBD1; J gene: TRBJ1-6; clone size: -; V gene: TRBV27; CDR3 DNA: TGTGCCAGCAACCCTACGGGACAGCGTAATTCACCCCTCCACTTT; CDR3 protein: CASNPTGQRNSPLHF
D gene: -; J gene: TRBJ2-3; clone size: few; V gene: TRBV20-1; CDR3 DNA: TGCAGTGCTAACGACAGGCCGAGCACAGATACGCAGTATTTT; CDR3 protein: CSANDRPSTDTQYF
D gene: -; J gene: TRBJ2-2; clone size: few; V gene: TRBV7-8; CDR3 DNA: TGTGCCAGCAGCGGAGGTCCGAATTCATTAACCGGGGAGCTGTTTTTT; CDR3 protein: CASSGGPNSLTGELFF
D gene: -; J gene: TRBJ2-1; clone size: -; V gene: TRBV5-6; CDR3 DNA: TGTGCCAGCAGCCTGCGTGGGGTATCTAGTTTCTACAATGAGCAGTTCTTC; CDR3 protein: CASSLRGVSSFYNEQFF
D gene: TRBD2; J gene: TRBJ2-3; clone size: -; V gene: TRBV10-3; CDR3 DNA: TGTGCCATCAGCGGCGGGGGGGGGATAGATACGCAGTATTTT; CDR3 protein: CAISGGGGIDTQYF
D gene: TRBD2; J gene: TRBJ2-1; clone size: -; V gene: TRBV13; CDR3 DNA: TGTGCCAGCAGCTCCCGGAGCGGGGGGGCCTACAATGAGCAGTTCTTC; CDR3 protein: CASSSRSGGAYNEQFF
D gene: TRBD1; J gene: TRBJ1-2; clone size: -; V gene: TRBV27; CDR3 DNA: TGTGCCAGCAGTTTGGATTCGACAGGGCTGAATGGCTACACCTTC; CDR3 protein: CASSLDSTGLNGYTF
D gene: -; J gene: TRBJ1-1; clone size: -; V gene: TRBV2; CDR3 DNA: TGTGCCAGCAGTGAGGGGAAGATGAACACTGAAGCTTTCTTT; CDR3 protein: CASSEGKMNTEAFF
D gene: -; J gene: TRBJ1-2; clone size: -; V gene: TRBV5-1; CDR3 DNA: TGCGCCAGCAGCCTGGGGTACAGGGAACCCTTAGACTATGGCTACACCTTC; CDR3 protein: CASSLGYREPLDYGYTF
D gene: -; J gene: TRBJ1-2; clone size: many; V gene: TRBV7-9; CDR3 DNA: TGTGCCAGCTTCAAGGTGATCGCCTATGGCTACACCTTC; CDR3 protein: CASFKVIAYGYTF
D gene: -; J gene: TRBJ1-1; clone size: -; V gene: TRBV9; CDR3 DNA: TGTGCCAGCAGCGTAGAGGGAGACGTCACTGAAGCTTTCTTT; CDR3 protein: CASSVEGDVTEAFF
D gene: -; J gene: TRBJ1-6; clone size: few; V gene: TRBV2; CDR3 DNA: TGTGCCAGCAGCACAGGGAGATTTAATTCACCCCTCCACTTT; CDR3 protein: CASSTGRFNSPLHF
D gene: -; J gene: TRBJ2-1; clone size: few; V gene: TRBV7-9; CDR3 DNA: TGTGCCAGCGCCGGGACGAAAAACTACAATGAGCAGTTCTTC; CDR3 protein: CASAGTKNYNEQFF
D gene: -; J gene: TRBJ1-1; clone size: few; V gene: TRBV2; CDR3 DNA: TGTGCCAGCAGTGACTATGAGTTCGCTGAAGCTTTCTTT; CDR3 protein: CASSDYEFAEAFF
D gene: TRBD1; J gene: TRBJ2-1; clone size: -; V gene: TRBV10-3; CDR3 DNA: TGTGCCATCACCGCGGGACAGGGACTCTACAATGAGCAGTTCTTC; CDR3 protein: CAITAGQGLYNEQFF
D gene: TRBD2; J gene: TRBJ2-3; clone size: once; V gene: TRBV27; CDR3 DNA: TGTGCCAGCAGTTTATATTTCCGAGCGGGGGGGAGCACAGATACGCAGTATTTT; CDR3 protein: CASSLYFRAGGSTDTQYF